What follows is one T cell receptor (beta chain) and its context. V was clipped by 3 bases and J by 7 bases, with 18 bases between them. The V gene's germline CDR1 is KGHSH and CDR2 LQKENI. The CDR3 covers 15 residues. The data were taken from a study of response to subunit inactivated influenza vaccine. One entry per CDR3 protein, called by TCRdb with MiXCR from the RT-PCR reads. Of about 570,000 distinct CDR3 sequences in the sample, around 11% were seen once. The sample was also linked to a second study, of T cells expressing NK-cell markers. That investigation notes: TCR beta cDNA was made by 5'RACE template switching with UMIs. A few of the donors also had these clonotypes leading their CD3+CD56-NKG2C+ fraction. It remained uncertain whether the expanded NKG2C+ T cell clones were specific for HCMV antigens.

The specimen was PBMCs from blood, collected on the day of vaccination. This sequence was found in a man aged 45-65 years who received an inactivated influenza vaccine. This chain joins TRBV18 and TRBJ1-2, with D possibly matching TRBD1 (5 bases). The CDR3 loop is CASSPTQGMPSGYTF. In DNA form, the CDR3 reads TGTGCCAGCTCACCGACTCAGGGAATGCCTAGTGGCTACACCTTC.